These T cell receptor beta chains were read from a single sample in a study of blood T cell repertoires in COVID-19. Clones were sequenced by immunoSEQ multiplex PCR, and TCRdb holds only the in-frame ones, with some missing. The table lists 150,000 or so clones, around 91% of them singletons. Sequencing was carried out using peripheral blood. The receptors shown here come from a woman in her 40s with acute or convalescent COVID-19. The CDR3 runs from the conserved cysteine through the conserved F or W. The order of the fields is J gene, V gene, D gene, CDR3 protein, CDR3 DNA. The D gene is left open where the match is weak.

j_gene: TRBJ2-3; v_gene: TRBV28; d_gene: TRBD1; CDR3aa: CASRQGSDTQYF; CDR3nt: TGTGCCAGCAGACAGGGGTCAGATACGCAGTATTTT
j_gene: TRBJ2-1; v_gene: TRBV7-3; d_gene: .; CDR3aa: CASSLGLAVGEQFF; CDR3nt: TGTGCCAGCAGCTTAGGCCTAGCAGTAGGTGAGCAGTTCTTC
j_gene: TRBJ2-2; v_gene: TRBV5-6; d_gene: TRBD2; CDR3aa: CASSRLAGVGELFF; CDR3nt: TGTGCCAGCAGCCGGCTAGCGGGAGTCGGGGAGCTGTTTTTT
j_gene: TRBJ2-7; v_gene: TRBV5-1; d_gene: .; CDR3aa: CASSLEAPPYEQYF; CDR3nt: TGCGCCAGCAGCTTAGAAGCCCCTCCTTACGAGCAGTACTTC
j_gene: TRBJ2-1; v_gene: TRBV9; d_gene: TRBD2; CDR3aa: CASSATSGTYNEQFF; CDR3nt: TGTGCCAGCAGCGCGACTAGCGGGACCTACAATGAGCAGTTCTTC
j_gene: TRBJ2-7; v_gene: TRBV19; d_gene: TRBD1; CDR3aa: CASSLEPGQAPYEQYF; CDR3nt: TGTGCCAGTAGTCTAGAACCGGGACAGGCGCCCTACGAGCAGTACTTC
j_gene: TRBJ2-7; v_gene: TRBV5-4; d_gene: TRBD2; CDR3aa: CASSWSGALDEQYF; CDR3nt: TGTGCCAGCAGCTGGAGCGGGGCGCTTGACGAGCAGTACTTC
j_gene: TRBJ2-1; v_gene: TRBV4-2; d_gene: .; CDR3aa: CASSQARKTGSSYNEQFF; CDR3nt: TGTGCCAGCAGCCAAGCTAGAAAAACAGGTAGCTCCTACAATGAGCAGTTCTTC
j_gene: TRBJ1-1; v_gene: TRBV27; d_gene: TRBD1; CDR3aa: CASSLSAGGATEAFF; CDR3nt: TGTGCCAGCAGTTTATCGGCAGGGGGCGCAACTGAAGCTTTCTTT
j_gene: TRBJ1-4; v_gene: TRBV7-2; d_gene: .; CDR3aa: CASSRRTFGEKLFF; CDR3nt: TGTGCCAGCAGCAGACGGACTTTCGGAGAAAAACTGTTTTTT